The 4 T cell receptor beta chains below come from one sample, sequenced in a study of cytomegalovirus exposure and HLA in healthy donors. PCR used 60 Vbeta primers and 13 Jbeta primers. Sequencing used immunoSEQ multiplex PCR; TCRdb keeps in-frame clones, though not all of them. The sample carries 150,000 to 200,000 clones, roughly 80% recorded once. Input material: PBMCs. The source is a man aged 25-45 years in good health and CMV-seropositive.

This chain links TRBV28 with TRBJ1-5, with no clear D. Trimming left V 6 bases short and J 1 base short, with 16 bases between. Looked up from germline, CDR1 is MDHEN and CDR2 is SYDVKM. This CDR3 has 16 residues. CDR3 amino acids: CASRASGGLSNQPQHF. CDR3 nucleotide sequence: TGTGCCAGCAGAGCAAGCGGAGGACTAAGCAATCAGCCCCAGCATTTT.

The chain links TRBV4-1 to TRBJ2-6; D is perhaps TRBD1 (6 bases). This CDR3 has 16 residues. V shed 3 bases and J shed 4 bases, with 13 bases lying between them. CDR1 MGHRA and CDR2 YSYEKL come from the germline V gene. The CDR3 sequence: CASSQAQGSGANVLTF. The CDR3 DNA reads as TGCGCCAGCAGCCAGGCACAGGGTTCAGGGGCCAACGTCCTGACTTTC.

This clone was counted a few times. The V call is TRBV25-1, the J call TRBJ2-7; no reliable D call. Germline assignment: CDR1 MGHDK and CDR2 SYGVNS. The CDR3 sequence is 16 residues long. Trimming took 1 base from V and 3 from J, leaving 16 bases between them. The CDR3 loop is CASSECIEAADYEQYF. The CDR3 nucleotides read TGTGCCAGCAGTGAATGTATAGAGGCCGCCGACTACGAGCAGTACTTC.

The chain couples TRBV7-9 to TRBJ1-5, with a possible D match to TRBD1 (5 bases). The V gene's germline CDR1 is SEHNR and CDR2 FQNEAQ (reference sequence). This CDR3 comprises 16 residues. The V gene lost 1 base and the J gene lost 1 base, with 11 bases spanning the gap. The CDR3 DNA reads TGTGCCAGCAGCTTAGTCGGGGAGGGGAGCAATCAGCCCCAGCATTTT. It codes for CASSLVGEGSNQPQHF.